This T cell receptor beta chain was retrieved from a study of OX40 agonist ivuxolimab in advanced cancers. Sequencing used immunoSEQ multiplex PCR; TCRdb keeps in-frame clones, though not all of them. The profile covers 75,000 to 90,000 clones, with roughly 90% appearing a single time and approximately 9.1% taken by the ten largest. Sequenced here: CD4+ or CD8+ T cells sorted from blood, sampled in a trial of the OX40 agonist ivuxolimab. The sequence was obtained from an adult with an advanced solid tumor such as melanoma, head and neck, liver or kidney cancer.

CDR3: CASSLDLSGRRATGKTQYF. The CDR3 bases are TGTGCCAGCAGCTTAGATTTAAGCGGGAGGAGGGCGACGGGAAAGACCCAGTACTTC. The rearrangement joins TRBV7-9 to TRBJ2-5; 9 bases fit TRBD2. The CDR3 runs to 19 residues. In germline, CDR1 is SEHNR, CDR2 FQNEAQ (reference sequence). V dropped 1 base and J dropped 6; count of bases not matched to a gene: 18.